This passage covers 14 T cell receptor beta chains from one sample sequenced in a study of blood T cell repertoires in COVID-19. Profiled with immunoSEQ multiplex PCR; TCRdb holds only in-frame clones, not every one. This table holds around 150,000 clones, roughly 80% found once. Sequenced material: PBMCs or T cells enriched from blood (not recorded which). The receptors were sampled from a man aged 50 to 60 who had recovered from COVID-19.

V and J are TRBV6-6 and TRBJ2-7, with 10 positions matching TRBD2. CDR3 length: 14 residues. V shed 6 bases, J shed 6 bases, and the junction held 8 bases outside the gene matches. CDR1 MNHNY and CDR2 SVGAGI come from the germline V gene (reference sequence). The CDR3 DNA reads as TGTGCCAGCAGGCTTATAGCGGGAGGTCTCGAGCAGTACTTC. Encoded protein: CASRLIAGGLEQYF.

The V call is TRBV28, the J call TRBJ2-7, with D possibly TRBD1 on 6 matching bases. CDR1 and CDR2 (germline): MDHEN, SYDVKM. V lost 5 bases and J 4 bases, leaving 12 bases between the germline ends. There are 13 residues in the CDR3. The CDR3 reads CASSPLDSYEQYF. Here the CDR3 DNA reads TGTGCCAGCAGTCCACTGGACAGTTACGAGCAGTACTTC.

In this sample, this clone turned up once. The junction departs from the called germline gene at one end, perhaps through a read error. V usage is TRBV5-4 and J usage is TRBJ2-2; possibly TRBD2 for D (6 bases). Germline V gives CDR1 SGHNT, CDR2 YYREEE (reference sequence). The CDR3 sequence is 16 residues long. The DNA for the CDR3 is TGTGCCAGCAGCTTGGATGGGGGGACGAAGACCGGGGAGCTGTTTTTT. It specifies CASSLDGGTKTGELFF.

This clone has just a few counts. An end of the junction differs from the germline gene, which may be a read error. The chain recombines TRBV18 with TRBJ2-7; 8 bases map to TRBD1. From germline, CDR1 is KGHSH and CDR2 LQKENI. CDR3 length: 15 residues. The CDR3 here is CASSRGGQVSHEQYF. CDR3 DNA sequence: TGTGCCAGCTCACGAGGGGGACAGGTCTCCCACGAGCAGTACTTC.

The genes are TRBV19 and TRBJ2-3; 14 nucleotides align to TRBD2. In germline, CDR1 is LNHDA, CDR2 SQIVND (reference sequence). This CDR3 contains 18 residues. The junction had 12 bases not matched to a gene; V was cut back by 6 bases and J by 4 bases. As DNA, the CDR3 is TGTGCCAGTAGGCCTAATCCGGGACTAGCGGGAGTACCAGATACGCAGTATTTT. Its translation: CASRPNPGLAGVPDTQYF. The full variable domain, with the rest looked up from reference TRBV19 and TRBJ2-3, is DGGITQSPKYLFRKEGQNVTLSCEQNLNHDAMYWYRQDPGQGLRLIYYSQIVNDFQKGDIAEGYSVSREKKESFPLTVTSAQKNPTAFYLCASRPNPGLAGVPDTQYFGPGTRLTVL.

This clone was detected a few times. The chain uses TRBV6-5 and TRBJ1-6; maybe TRBD1 (5 bases). V gave up 4 bases and J gave up 12 bases, with 10 bases separating them. The germline V gene encodes CDR1 MNHEY and CDR2 SVGAGI. This CDR3 spans 12 amino acids. CDR3 residues: CASSFQGGPLHF. The CDR3 nucleotides are TGTGCCAGCAGTTTCCAGGGAGGACCCCTCCACTTT.

This clone has just a few counts. The V and J genes are TRBV15 and TRBJ1-2; TRBD1 is a possible D gene (5 bases). CDR3 length: 14 amino acids. CDR1 and CDR2 (germline): LNHNV, YYDKDF (reference sequence). Trimming took off 5 bases at V and 2 bases at J, with 12 bases between the two ends. The DNA of the CDR3 is TGTGCCACCAGCGGACCACAGGCAAACTATGGCTACACCTTC. This translates into CATSGPQANYGYTF.

This rearrangement joins TRBV5-4 to TRBJ2-7; D might be TRBD1 (5 bases). The germline CDR1 and CDR2 sequences are SGHNT and YYREEE (reference sequence). Trimming took off 3 bases at V and 3 bases at J, with 16 bases between the two ends. This CDR3 has 15 amino acids. CDR3: CASSSSRTTGYEQYF. In DNA form, the CDR3 reads TGTGCCAGCAGCTCTTCTAGGACAACAGGCTACGAGCAGTACTTC.

This clone has just a few counts. The chain recombines TRBV27 with TRBJ1-2, with 8 positions matching TRBD1. The CDR3 consists of 16 residues. V was clipped by 4 bases and J by 4 bases; unmatched bases: 11. Looked up from germline, CDR1 is MNHEY and CDR2 is SMNVEV (reference sequence). This chain's CDR3 is CASSSTRQGAGYGYTF. The CDR3 bases are TGTGCCAGCAGTTCAACCAGGCAGGGGGCGGGCTATGGCTACACCTTC.

The gene calls are TRBV6-5 and TRBJ2-5; TRBD1 aligns across 9 bases. This CDR3 has 14 residues. V dropped 2 bases and J dropped 5; count of bases not matched to a gene: 3. The germline gives CDR1 MNHEY, CDR2 SVGAGI. The CDR3, as DNA: TGTGCCAGCAGTTACCGGGGACAGGGTGAGACCCAGTACTTC. It translates to CASSYRGQGETQYF.

V is TRBV7-9 and J is TRBJ2-7, with unresolved D. This CDR3 is 16 amino acids long. V was clipped by 6 bases and J by 2 bases, with 20 bases between them. Germline V gene sequence: CDR1 SEHNR, CDR2 FQNEAQ (reference sequence). The CDR3 nucleotides are TGTGCCAGCAGTCCACTATTTGGCACTACAACCTACGAGCAGTACTTC. Translated, it gives CASSPLFGTTTYEQYF. Full variable domain (rest looked up from reference TRBV7-9 and TRBJ2-7): DTGVSQNPRHKITKRGQNVTFRCDPISEHNRLYWYRQTLGQGPEFLTYFQNEAQLEKSRLLSDRFSAERPKGSFSTLEIQRTEQGDSAMYLCASSPLFGTTTYEQYFGPGTRLTVT.

The chain joins TRBV4-1 to TRBJ2-7, with D possibly matching TRBD2 (5 bases). Germline-derived CDR1 and CDR2 are MGHRA and YSYEKL. The V end lost 4 bases, the J end lost 3 bases, and 19 bases lay between the germline ends. The CDR3 is made up of 16 amino acids. As DNA, the CDR3 is TGCGCCAGCAGCCCTGGAGTAGGCCCGGGGTTCTACGAGCAGTACTTC. Protein: CASSPGVGPGFYEQYF.

The chain links TRBV7-2 to TRBJ2-1; 9 nucleotides align to TRBD2. CDR1 SGHTA and CDR2 FQGNSA come from the germline V gene. V shed 0 bases, J shed 7 bases, and the junction held 7 bases outside the gene matches. The CDR3 sequence is 16 residues long. The chain's CDR3 is CASSLAELAGANEQFF. In DNA form, the CDR3 reads TGTGCCAGCAGCTTAGCGGAGTTAGCGGGAGCAAATGAGCAGTTCTTC.

This sequence joins TRBV5-4 and TRBJ2-3, with 8 bases aligning to TRBD2. The CDR3 totals 17 residues. Trimming cost V 1 base and J 1 base; bases outside gene matches: 8. Germline lookup yields CDR1 SGHNT and CDR2 YYREEE (reference sequence). CDR3 coding DNA: TGTGCCAGCAGCTTGAGGATGGGAGCGGGGGGCACAGATACGCAGTATTTT. Amino acids: CASSLRMGAGGTDTQYF.